The sequence of this T cell receptor (beta chain) was determined in a study of OX40 agonist ivuxolimab in advanced cancers. Study at large: The study treated patients with ivuxolimab, an agonistic anti-OX40 (CD134) antibody. Ivuxolimab, which patients received intravenously every 2 weeks, was dosed at 0.01 to 10 mg/kg.

The study, taken as a whole, reports: More expanded clones were seen, on average, in CD8+ T cells than in CD4+. Antigens targeted by the expanded peripheral T cells were not determined.

For this clone: Its antigen is not known.

Some clones are missing from TCRdb's copy, which holds only in-frame ones; the method was immunoSEQ multiplex PCR. The sample holds roughly 20,000 clones, roughly nine tenths seen once. V lost 2 bases and J lost 4, with 14 bases in between. This CDR3 is built from 15 residues. The sample consisted of CD4+ or CD8+ T cells sorted from blood, taken in a trial of the OX40 agonist ivuxolimab. The J gene is TRBJ1-1, the V gene TRBV23-1; the D is unclear. TRBV23-1 is flagged as an ORF with uncertain function. This receptor was obtained from an adult with an advanced solid tumor such as melanoma, head and neck, liver or kidney cancer. The CDR3 nucleotides read TGCGCCAGCAGTCAAGAAGAAAGTCTGGGCACTGAAGCTTTCTTT. It specifies CASSQEESLGTEAFF.